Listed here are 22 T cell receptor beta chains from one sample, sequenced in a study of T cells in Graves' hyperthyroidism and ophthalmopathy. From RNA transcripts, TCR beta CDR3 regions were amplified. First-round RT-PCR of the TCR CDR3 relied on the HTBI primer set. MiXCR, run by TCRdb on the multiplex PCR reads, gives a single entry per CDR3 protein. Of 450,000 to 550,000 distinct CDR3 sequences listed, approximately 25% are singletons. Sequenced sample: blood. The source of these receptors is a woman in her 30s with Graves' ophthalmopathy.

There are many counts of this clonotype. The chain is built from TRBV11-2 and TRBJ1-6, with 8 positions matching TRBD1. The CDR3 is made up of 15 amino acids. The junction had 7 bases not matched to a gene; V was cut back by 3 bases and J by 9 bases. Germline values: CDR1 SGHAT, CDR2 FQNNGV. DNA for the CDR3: TGTGCCAGCAGCTTCCCCGGGACAGGATTTTCACCCCTCCACTTT. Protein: CASSFPGTGFSPLHF.

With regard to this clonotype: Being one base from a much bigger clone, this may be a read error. The CDR3, as DNA: TGCGCCAGCAGCTTGGACGGACAGCGCTATGGCTACACCTTC. Protein sequence: CASSLDGQRYGYTF. The J gene is TRBJ1-2, the V gene TRBV5-1; weak D call: TRBD1 (6 bases). The CDR3 length is 14 residues. Looked up from germline, CDR1 is SGHRS and CDR2 is YFSETQ. The germline V and J ends were trimmed by 0 bases and 4 bases, with 10 bases remaining between them. Together with reference TRBV5-1 and TRBJ1-2, the CDR3 gives the full variable domain: KAGVTQTPRYLIKTRGQQVTLSCSPISGHRSVSWYQQTPGQGLQFLFEYFSETQRNKGNFPGRFSGRQFSNSRSEMNVSTLELGDSALYLCASSLDGQRYGYTFGSGTRLTVV.

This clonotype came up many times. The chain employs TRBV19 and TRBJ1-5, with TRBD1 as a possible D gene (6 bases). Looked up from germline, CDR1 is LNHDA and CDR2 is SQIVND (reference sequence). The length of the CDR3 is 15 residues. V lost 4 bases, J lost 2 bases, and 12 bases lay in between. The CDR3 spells CASSNQGHGNQPQHF. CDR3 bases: TGTGCCAGTAGTAACCAGGGGCATGGCAATCAGCCCCAGCATTTT.

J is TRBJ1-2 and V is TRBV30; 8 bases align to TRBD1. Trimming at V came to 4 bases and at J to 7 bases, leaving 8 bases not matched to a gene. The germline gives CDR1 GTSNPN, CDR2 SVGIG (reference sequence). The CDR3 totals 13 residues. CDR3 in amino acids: CAWKQGAGGGYTF. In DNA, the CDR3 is TGTGCCTGGAAGCAGGGGGCGGGGGGTGGCTACACCTTC.

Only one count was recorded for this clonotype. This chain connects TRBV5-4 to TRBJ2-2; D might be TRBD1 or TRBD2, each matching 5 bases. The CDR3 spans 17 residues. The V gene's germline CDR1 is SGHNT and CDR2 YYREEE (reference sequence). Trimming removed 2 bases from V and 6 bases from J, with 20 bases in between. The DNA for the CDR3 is TGTGCCAGCAGCTTCCCTGCCGGGACGGGTAGGGCCGGGGAGCTGTTTTTT. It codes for CASSFPAGTGRAGELFF.

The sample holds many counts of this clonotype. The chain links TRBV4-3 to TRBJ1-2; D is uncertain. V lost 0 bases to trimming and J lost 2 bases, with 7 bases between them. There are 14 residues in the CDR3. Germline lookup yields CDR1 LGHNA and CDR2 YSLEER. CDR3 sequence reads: CASSQDKGNYGYTF. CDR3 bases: TGCGCCAGCAGCCAAGATAAGGGCAACTATGGCTACACCTTC.

This CDR3 is CASSFPVGAEHSYEQYF. The CDR3 DNA is TGTGCCAGCAGTTTTCCCGTAGGCGCCGAGCATTCCTACGAGCAGTACTTC. The rearrangement links TRBV28 to TRBJ2-7; D remains ambiguous. Germline V CDR1 and CDR2: MDHEN, SYDVKM. This CDR3 is built from 17 residues. Trimming took off 3 bases at V and 1 base at J, with 19 bases between the two ends.

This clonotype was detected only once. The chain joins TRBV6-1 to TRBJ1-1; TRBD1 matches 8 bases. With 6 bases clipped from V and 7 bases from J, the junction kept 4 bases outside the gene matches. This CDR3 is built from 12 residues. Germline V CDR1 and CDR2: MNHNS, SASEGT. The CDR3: CASRPGQGEAFF. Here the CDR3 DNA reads TGTGCCAGCAGGCCCGGACAGGGTGAAGCTTTCTTT.

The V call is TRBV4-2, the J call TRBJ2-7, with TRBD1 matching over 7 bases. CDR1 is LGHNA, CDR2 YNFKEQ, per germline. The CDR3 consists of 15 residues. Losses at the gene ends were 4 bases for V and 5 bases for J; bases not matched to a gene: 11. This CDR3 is CASSRLGDRGHEQYF. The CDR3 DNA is TGTGCCAGCAGCCGCCTCGGGGATAGGGGGCACGAGCAGTACTTC.

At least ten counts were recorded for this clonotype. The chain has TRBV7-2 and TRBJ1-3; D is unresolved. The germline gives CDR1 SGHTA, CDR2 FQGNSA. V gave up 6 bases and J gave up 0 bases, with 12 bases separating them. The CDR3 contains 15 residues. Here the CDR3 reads CASRTDGYSGNTIYF. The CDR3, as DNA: TGTGCCAGCAGGACGGACGGGTACTCTGGAAACACCATATATTTT.

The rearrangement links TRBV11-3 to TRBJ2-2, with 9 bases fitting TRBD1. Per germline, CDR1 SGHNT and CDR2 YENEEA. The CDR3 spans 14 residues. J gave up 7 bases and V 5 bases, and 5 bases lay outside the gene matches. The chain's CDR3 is CASSPGQGYGELFF. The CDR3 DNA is TGTGCCAGCAGCCCGGGACAGGGCTACGGGGAGCTGTTTTTT. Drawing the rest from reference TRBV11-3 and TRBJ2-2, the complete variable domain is EAGVVQSPRYKIIEKKQPVAFWCNPISGHNTLYWYLQNLGQGPELLIRYENEEAVDDSQLPKDRFSAERLKGVDSTLKIQPAELGDSAVYLCASSPGQGYGELFFGEGSRLTVL.

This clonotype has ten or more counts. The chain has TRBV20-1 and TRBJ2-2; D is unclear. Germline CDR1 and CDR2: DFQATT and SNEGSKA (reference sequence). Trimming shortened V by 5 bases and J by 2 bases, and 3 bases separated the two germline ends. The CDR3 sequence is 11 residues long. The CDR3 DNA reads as TGCAGTGCTGCCAACACCGGGGAGCTGTTTTTT. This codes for CSAANTGELFF.

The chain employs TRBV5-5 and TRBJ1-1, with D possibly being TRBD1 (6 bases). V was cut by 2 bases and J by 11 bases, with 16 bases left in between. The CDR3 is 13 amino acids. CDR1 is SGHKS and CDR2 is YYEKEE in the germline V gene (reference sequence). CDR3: CASSLSLRTAAFF. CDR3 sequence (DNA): TGTGCCAGCAGCTTAAGCTTACGGACAGCGGCTTTCTTT.

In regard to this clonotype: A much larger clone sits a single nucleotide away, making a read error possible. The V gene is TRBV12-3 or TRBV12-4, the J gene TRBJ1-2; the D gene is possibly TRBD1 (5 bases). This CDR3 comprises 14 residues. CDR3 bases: TGTGCCTGCAGTCAGGGATGGGGAAACTATGGCTACACCTTC. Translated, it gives CACSQGWGNYGYTF.

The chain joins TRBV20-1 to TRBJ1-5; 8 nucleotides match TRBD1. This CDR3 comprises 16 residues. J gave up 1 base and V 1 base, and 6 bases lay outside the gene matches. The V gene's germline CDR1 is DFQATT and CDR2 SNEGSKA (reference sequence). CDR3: CSARGRDRKSNQPQHF. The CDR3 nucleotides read TGCAGTGCTAGAGGGCGGGACAGGAAGAGCAATCAGCCCCAGCATTTT.

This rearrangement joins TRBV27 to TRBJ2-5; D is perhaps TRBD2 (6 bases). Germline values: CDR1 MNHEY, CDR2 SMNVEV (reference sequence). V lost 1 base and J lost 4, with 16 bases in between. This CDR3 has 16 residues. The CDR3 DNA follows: TGTGCCAGCAGTTTATTCCCGGGGGACGATATAGAGACCCAGTACTTC. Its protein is CASSLFPGDDIETQYF.

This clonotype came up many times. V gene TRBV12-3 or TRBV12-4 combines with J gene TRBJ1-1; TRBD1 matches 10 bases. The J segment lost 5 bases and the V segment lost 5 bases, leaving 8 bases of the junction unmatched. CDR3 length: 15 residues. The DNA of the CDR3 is TGTGCCAGCAGTAGATCCGGGACAGGGGTAACTGAAGCTTTCTTT. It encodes CASSRSGTGVTEAFF.

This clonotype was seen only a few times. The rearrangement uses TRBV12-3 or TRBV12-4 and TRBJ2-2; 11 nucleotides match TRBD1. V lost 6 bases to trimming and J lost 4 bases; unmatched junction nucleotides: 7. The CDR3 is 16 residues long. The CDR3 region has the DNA TGTGCCAGCAGGCCAGGACAGGGGGCGAGCACCGGGGAGCTGTTTTTT. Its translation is CASRPGQGASTGELFF.

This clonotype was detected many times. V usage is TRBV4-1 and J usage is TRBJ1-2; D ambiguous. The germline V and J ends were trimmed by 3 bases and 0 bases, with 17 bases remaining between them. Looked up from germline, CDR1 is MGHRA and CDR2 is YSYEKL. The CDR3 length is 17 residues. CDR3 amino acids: CASSQGEQEVSNYGYTF. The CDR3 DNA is TGCGCCAGCAGCCAGGGTGAGCAGGAAGTATCTAACTATGGCTACACCTTC.

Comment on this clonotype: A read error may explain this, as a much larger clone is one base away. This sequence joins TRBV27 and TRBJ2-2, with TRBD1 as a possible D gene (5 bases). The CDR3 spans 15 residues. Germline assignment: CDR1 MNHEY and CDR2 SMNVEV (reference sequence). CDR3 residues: CASSLQRWGTRELFF. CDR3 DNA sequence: TGTGCCAGCAGTCTACAGAGATGGGGCACCAGGGAGCTGTTTTTT.

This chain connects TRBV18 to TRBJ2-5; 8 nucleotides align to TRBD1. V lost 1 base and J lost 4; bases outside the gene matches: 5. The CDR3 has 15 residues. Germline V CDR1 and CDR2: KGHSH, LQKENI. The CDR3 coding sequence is TGTGCCAGCTCACCACTGGACAGGGTGAGAGAGACCCAGTACTTC. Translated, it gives CASSPLDRVRETQYF.

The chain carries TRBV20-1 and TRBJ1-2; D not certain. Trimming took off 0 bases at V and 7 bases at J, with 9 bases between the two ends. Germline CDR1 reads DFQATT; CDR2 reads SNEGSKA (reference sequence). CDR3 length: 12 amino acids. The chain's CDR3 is CSARDVAAGYTF. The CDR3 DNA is TGCAGTGCTAGAGATGTGGCGGCTGGCTACACCTTC.